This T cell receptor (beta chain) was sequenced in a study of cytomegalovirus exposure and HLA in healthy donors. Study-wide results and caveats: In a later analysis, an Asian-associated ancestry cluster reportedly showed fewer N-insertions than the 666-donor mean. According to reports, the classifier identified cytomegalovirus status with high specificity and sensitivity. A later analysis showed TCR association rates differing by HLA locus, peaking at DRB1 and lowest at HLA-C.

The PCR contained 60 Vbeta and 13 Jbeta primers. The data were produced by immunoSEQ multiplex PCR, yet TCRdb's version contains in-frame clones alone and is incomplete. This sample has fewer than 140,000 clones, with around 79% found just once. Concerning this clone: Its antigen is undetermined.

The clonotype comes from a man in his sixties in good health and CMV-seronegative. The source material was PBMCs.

The CDR3 reads CASSLASLANNEQFF. The CDR3 DNA follows: TGTGCCAGCAGCTTAGCCTCCCTAGCGAACAATGAGCAGTTCTTC. V is TRBV7-3 and J is TRBJ2-1, with a weak D call TRBD2 (6 bases). V lost 2 bases to trimming and J lost 5 bases, with 13 bases between them. This CDR3 contains 15 residues. Germline V gene sequence: CDR1 SGHTA, CDR2 FQGTGA.